Below are 21 T cell receptor beta chains sequenced from a single sample in a study of vaccination and CD4 T cells after COVID-19. The treatment denotes: roughly ten-day PBMC culture with coronavirus spike peptide pools or control peptides (ViraFEST assay). CD4+ T-cell collection from the unexposed donor predated the COVID-19 pandemic (2011-2018). Sequencing of the DNA from cultured CD4+ T cells was carried out with the Oncomine TCR Beta short-read assay. From CD4+ T cells that had been cultured, genomic DNA was extracted. Via MiXCR, TCRdb re-called the PCR reads, giving one row per CDR3 protein. The sample lists about 10,000 distinct CDR3 sequences; nearly 35% were seen once. Which antigens these TCRs recognize remains unknown. Sequencing was performed on CD4+ T cells from blood, cultured in vitro. The receptor source for this set is a human donor in good health.

This clonotype was counted only a few times. This sequence joins TRBV4-1 and TRBJ1-2; TRBD1 matches at 8 bases. With V trimmed by 0 bases and J by 10 bases, 4 bases remained unmatched. The CDR3 runs 13 residues. Germline values: CDR1 MGHRA, CDR2 YSYEKL. CDR3 sequence reads: CASSQDRGPNYTF. CDR3 DNA sequence: TGCGCCAGCAGCCAAGACAGGGGGCCAAACTACACCTTC.

This clonotype appeared once. This chain joins TRBV6-2 or TRBV6-3 and TRBJ1-1; D is uncertain. V lost 8 bases and J 0 bases, leaving 4 bases between the germline ends. Germline V gene lookup returns CDR1 MNHEY and CDR2 SVGEGT. The CDR3 contains 11 residues. CDR3 nucleotide sequence: TGTGCCAGCGTCATGAACACTGAAGCTTTCTTT. Translation: CASVMNTEAFF.

This clonotype was observed a single time. This chain joins TRBV27 and TRBJ2-5; 9 nucleotides line up with TRBD2. Per the germline V gene, CDR1 is MNHEY and CDR2 is SMNVEV (reference sequence). Trimming at V came to 9 bases and at J to 2 bases, leaving 19 bases not matched to a gene. This CDR3 contains 18 residues. The CDR3, as DNA: TGTGCCAGTAGTCCCCCTGGAAGCGGGAGGCCTCTGCAAGAGACCCAGTACTTC. It codes for CASSPPGSGRPLQETQYF.

This clonotype was seen a handful of times. The gene calls are TRBV6-4 and TRBJ2-3, with D possibly being TRBD2 (6 bases). The V end lost 4 bases, the J end lost 1 base, and 15 bases lay between the germline ends. The CDR3 contains 16 residues. Per germline, CDR1 MRHNA and CDR2 SNTAGT. The DNA of the CDR3 is TGTGCCAGCAGTGCCGTGGGCGGGGAAGGCACAGATACGCAGTATTTT. Translating it yields CASSAVGGEGTDTQYF.

In its sample, this clonotype was seen a few times. The chain is built from TRBV6-2 or TRBV6-3 and TRBJ1-2, with 8 bases aligning to TRBD1. CDR1 and CDR2 from the germline V gene are MNHEY and SVGEGT. The V and J ends lost 6 bases and 8 bases, in that order; junction bases with no gene match: 8. The CDR3 is made up of 13 amino acids. CDR3 loop: CASSPQGAGGYTF. The CDR3 coding sequence is TGTGCCAGCAGCCCCCAGGGGGCAGGGGGCTACACCTTC.

V gene TRBV21-1 combines with J gene TRBJ2-7; the D call in the table, TRBD1, was not verified against the DNA. TRBV21-1 is marked as a pseudogene. CDR3 length: 16 amino acids. In nucleotides, the CDR3 is TGTGCCAGCAGCGCCCGGGGAGACAGGGGGGGTTACGAGCAGTACTTC. Translation gives CASSARGDRGGYEQYF.

The V gene is TRBV6-1, the J gene TRBJ2-3; D remains unclear. The germline V gene has CDR1 MNHNS and CDR2 SASEGT. The ends were cut back, 6 bases at V and 6 bases at J, with 10 bases in the middle. The CDR3 sequence is 12 residues long. The CDR3 sequence: CASSLQRDTQYF. CDR3 sequence (DNA): TGTGCCAGCAGCTTACAAAGGGATACGCAGTATTTT.

DNA for the CDR3: TGTGCCAGCAGCTTAACGTCCGGGGAGCTGTTTTTT. Its protein product is CASSLTSGELFF. The rearrangement links TRBV7-3 to TRBJ2-2; D is uncertain. Germline V gene data show CDR1 as SGHTA and CDR2 as FQGTGA. The ends were cut back, 0 bases at V and 6 bases at J, with 2 bases in the middle. The CDR3 sequence is 12 residues long.

In its sample, this clonotype was seen a few times. The genes are TRBV19 and TRBJ2-7; 7 bases line up with TRBD1. V trimming: 2 bases; J trimming: 4 bases; junction bases outside the gene matches: 5. Germline loops: CDR1 LNHDA, CDR2 SQIVND (reference sequence). This CDR3 is built from 14 residues. This CDR3 reads CASSIPGQYYEQYF. In DNA, the CDR3 is TGTGCCAGTAGTATACCGGGACAGTATTACGAGCAGTACTTC.

In DNA, the CDR3 is TGTGCCAGCAGAAACCGAGGGACCCCAATCAACTACGAGCAGTACTTC. Amino acid sequence: CASRNRGTPINYEQYF. The genes are TRBV7-8 and TRBJ2-7, with D possibly being TRBD1 or TRBD2 (5 bases each). V was trimmed by 6 bases and J by 3 bases, leaving 21 bases between them. The CDR3 is made up of 16 amino acids. The V gene's germline CDR1 is SGHVS and CDR2 FQNEAQ.

A few counts support this clonotype. The chain is built from TRBV6-2 or TRBV6-3 and TRBJ1-2; the D is unclear. CDR1 and CDR2 from the germline V gene are MNHEY and SVGEGT. The V end lost 2 bases, the J end lost 0 bases, and 7 bases lay between the germline ends. This CDR3 contains 14 residues. CDR3 residues: CASSYPGANYGYTF. CDR3 DNA sequence: TGTGCCAGCAGTTACCCTGGAGCTAACTATGGCTACACCTTC.

V is TRBV20-1 and J is TRBJ2-3; 16 nucleotides match TRBD2. V was pared by 1 base and J by 5 bases, with 9 bases of the junction left unmatched. CDR3 length: 18 residues. Germline V gene data show CDR1 as DFQATT and CDR2 as SNEGSKA (reference sequence). Here the CDR3 reads CSARGGLAGGRWEDTQYF. CDR3 DNA: TGCAGTGCTAGAGGGGGACTAGCGGGAGGGCGGTGGGAAGATACGCAGTATTTT.

The rearrangement uses TRBV5-1 and TRBJ2-7; D possibly uses TRBD1 or TRBD2 (5 bases each). V lost 4 bases to trimming and J lost 2 bases, with 10 bases between them. The CDR3 length is 13 residues. Germline CDR1 is SGHRS and CDR2 is YFSETQ. CDR3 residues: CASSRDGTYEQYF. CDR3 sequence (DNA): TGCGCCAGCAGCCGGGACGGAACCTACGAGCAGTACTTC.

The rearrangement links TRBV6-1 to TRBJ1-1; a weak D match, TRBD1 (6 bases). Germline V gives CDR1 MNHNS, CDR2 SASEGT. Trimming removed 7 bases at V and 4 bases at J, with 13 bases between. The CDR3 runs to 13 residues. CDR3 coding DNA: TGTGCCAGCACCAAACCAGGGGTCACTGAAGCTTTCTTT. Amino acids: CASTKPGVTEAFF.

This clonotype has just a few counts. CDR3 in DNA: TGCGCCAGCAGTGATGGTTTAGTCTCGGGGACAGTGAACACTGAAGCTTTCTTT. Residues: CASSDGLVSGTVNTEAFF. The V gene is TRBV10-2, the J gene TRBJ1-1, with 7 bases that match TRBD1. CDR1 WSHSY and CDR2 SAAADI come from the germline V gene. This CDR3 comprises 18 residues. After removal of 3 bases from V and 0 bases from J, the junction contained 13 bases not matched to a gene.

This clonotype showed up just a few times. The chain combines TRBV27 with TRBJ2-7, with TRBD1 identical over 7 bases. V lost 3 bases and J lost 3; bases outside the gene matches: 5. CDR1 MNHEY and CDR2 SMNVEV come from the germline V gene (reference sequence). This CDR3 region has 14 residues. CDR3 residues: CASSFGQAFYEQYF. For the CDR3, the DNA is TGTGCCAGCAGTTTCGGACAGGCTTTCTACGAGCAGTACTTC.

A few counts support this clonotype. The chain recombines TRBV20-1 with TRBJ1-6; 11 positions agree with TRBD1. The length of the CDR3 is 14 residues. Trimming took 2 bases from V and 8 from J; bases not matched to a gene: 2. Germline CDR1 and CDR2: DFQATT and SNEGSKA (reference sequence). CDR3 amino acids: CSARWTGGHSPLHF. In nucleotides, the CDR3 is TGCAGTGCTAGATGGACAGGGGGCCATTCACCCCTCCACTTT.

The V call is TRBV19, the J call TRBJ1-5; D not certain. This CDR3 spans 15 amino acids. Looked up from germline, CDR1 is LNHDA and CDR2 is SQIVND (reference sequence). Trimming took 5 bases from V and 0 from J, leaving 11 bases between them. The CDR3 coding sequence is TGTGCCAGTAGTGAGGTGGGAGCTAGCAATCAGCCCCAGCATTTT. This codes for CASSEVGASNQPQHF.

This chain links TRBV7-2 with TRBJ1-2, with D unresolved. The CDR3 is 12 amino acids. Germline loops: CDR1 SGHTA, CDR2 FQGNSA. V lost 3 bases and J 5 bases, leaving 7 bases between the germline ends. The CDR3 loop is CASSLAQYGYTF. The CDR3 bases are TGTGCCAGCAGCTTGGCGCAGTATGGCTACACCTTC.

The gene calls are TRBV5-1 and TRBJ1-2; TRBD1 is a possible D gene (6 bases). V was shortened by 4 bases and J by 9 bases, with 19 bases between the two germline ends. The CDR3 contains 14 residues. Germline CDR1 and CDR2: SGHRS and YFSETQ. The CDR3 DNA follows: TGCGCCAGCAGCCCGGACGGGGGGGGCACGCGCTACACCTTC. As protein: CASSPDGGGTRYTF.

This clonotype was detected a few times. This sequence joins TRBV7-6 and TRBJ1-1; no reliable D call. V shed 5 bases and J shed 4 bases, with 14 bases lying between them. The CDR3 runs to 14 residues. Germline loops: CDR1 SGHVS, CDR2 FNYEAQ. The chain's CDR3 is CASSPGQMGTEAFF. The CDR3 DNA reads TGTGCCAGCAGCCCCGGCCAAATGGGCACTGAAGCTTTCTTT. Supplemented by reference TRBV7-6 and TRBJ1-1, the full variable domain reads GAGVSQSPRYKVTKRGQDVALRCDPISGHVSLYWYRQALGQGPEFLTYFNYEAQQDKSGLPNDRFSAERPEGSISTLTIQRTEQRDSAMYRCASSPGQMGTEAFFGQGTRLTVV.